A single sample gave rise to the 20 T cell receptor beta chains below, sequenced in a study of T cell repertoires in cytomegalovirus infection. Their antigens are not known. TCRdb re-called the reads with MiXCR, one entry per CDR3 protein. The sample lists about 360,000 distinct CDR3 sequences; about 35% were seen once. The source was cultured PBMCs, collected from culture after CMV antigen stimulation. These receptors all come from a human donor in good health (CMV status not recorded). Some clones in this sample may be carry-over from other donors' samples.

The chain carries TRBV15 and TRBJ1-4; the D gene is possibly TRBD1 (6 bases). The V and J ends lost 0 bases and 7 bases respectively, with 12 bases between them. The CDR3 sequence is 15 residues long. The V gene's germline CDR1 is LNHNV and CDR2 YYDKDF (reference sequence). CDR3 region: CATSRDPRGGEKLFF. DNA for the CDR3: TGTGCCACCAGCAGAGATCCCAGGGGAGGTGAAAAACTGTTTTTT.

This clonotype was detected a few times. The chain is built from TRBV7-3 and TRBJ1-1; D gene uncertain. The CDR3 runs to 16 residues. Trimming took off 4 bases at V and 3 bases at J, with 18 bases between the two ends. Germline CDR1 is SGHTA and CDR2 is FQGTGA. CDR3 protein: CASSSPRYPTDTEAFF. CDR3 DNA: TGTGCCAGCAGCTCCCCCAGGTACCCGACGGACACTGAAGCTTTCTTT. The full variable domain, completed using reference TRBV7-3 and TRBJ1-1, is GAGVSQTPSNKVTEKGKYVELRCDPISGHTALYWYRQSLGQGPEFLIYFQGTGAADDSGLPNDRFFAVRPEGSVSTLKIQRTERGDSAVYLCASSSPRYPTDTEAFFGQGTRLTVV.

V gene TRBV7-9 combines with J gene TRBJ2-1; TRBD2 matches at 12 bases. V dropped 5 bases and J dropped 8; count of bases not matched to a gene: 10. CDR1 and CDR2 (germline): SEHNR, FQNEAQ (reference sequence). The CDR3 runs 16 residues. CDR3 protein: CASSTLTSGRNDEQFF. CDR3 DNA sequence: TGTGCCAGCAGCACCCTGACTAGCGGGAGAAACGATGAGCAGTTCTTC.

There are many counts of this clonotype. The chain joins TRBV11-2 to TRBJ2-1, with 7 bases identical to TRBD2. Germline loops: CDR1 SGHAT, CDR2 FQNNGV. The CDR3 has 16 residues. Trimming removed 5 bases from V and 0 bases from J; junction bases left unmatched: 7. The CDR3 loop is CASSQVGGSSYNEQFF. The CDR3 DNA sequence: TGTGCCAGCAGCCAAGTGGGAGGGAGCTCCTACAATGAGCAGTTCTTC.

This clonotype was seen only a few times. This sequence joins TRBV12-3 or TRBV12-4 and TRBJ1-1; D ambiguous. V was shortened by 4 bases and J by 4 bases, with 13 bases between the two germline ends. CDR3 length: 14 residues. DNA for the CDR3: TGTGCCAGCAGTTCCGTGTGGACCGGCACTGAAGCTTTCTTT. Translating it yields CASSSVWTGTEAFF.

Remarks on this clonotype: Relative to the germline gene, one junction end is altered; a read error may explain this. The chain carries TRBV25-1 and TRBJ2-1, with unresolved D. Germline lookup yields CDR1 MGHDK and CDR2 SYGVNS. The CDR3 has 14 residues. The CDR3, as DNA: TGTGCCACCAGTGAATCCCGTAGGGCCAATGAGCAGTTCTTC. Amino acids: CATSESRRANEQFF.

The chain recombines TRBV7-2 with TRBJ2-7, with 7 positions matching TRBD2. V was pared by 4 bases and J by 3 bases, with 6 bases of the junction left unmatched. The V gene's germline CDR1 is SGHTA and CDR2 FQGNSA. The CDR3 contains 14 residues. This chain's CDR3 is CASSSLAGSYEQYF. Written as DNA, the CDR3 is TGTGCCAGCAGCTCCTTAGCGGGCAGCTACGAGCAGTACTTC.

The chain employs TRBV9 and TRBJ2-5; tentatively, D is TRBD2 (5 bases). This CDR3 region has 15 residues. V was clipped by 4 bases and J by 5 bases, with 18 bases between them. Germline CDR1 and CDR2: SGDLS and YYNGEE. The CDR3: CASSPQLDEMETQYF. Here the CDR3 DNA reads TGTGCCAGCAGCCCCCAACTAGATGAAATGGAGACCCAGTACTTC.

This clonotype has just a few counts. The CDR3 coding sequence is TGTGCCATCAGTGAGTCATTCGAGCAGTACTTC. Its translation is CAISESFEQYF. The chain is built from TRBV10-3 and TRBJ2-7; D is uncertain. Trimming removed 0 bases at V and 6 bases at J, with 3 bases between. The CDR3 runs 11 residues. Germline V CDR1 and CDR2: ENHRY, SYGVKD.

The chain uses TRBV20-1 and TRBJ2-7, with 8 bases that match TRBD1. The CDR3 sequence is 14 residues long. Germline V gives CDR1 DFQATT, CDR2 SNEGSKA (reference sequence). The V gene end was trimmed by 2 bases and the J gene end by 3 bases; junction bases not matched to a gene: 6. The CDR3: CSARRTGNFYEQYF. DNA of the CDR3: TGCAGTGCTAGACGGACAGGGAATTTCTACGAGCAGTACTTC.

The CDR3 loop reads CASRRQGGQPQHF. CDR3 nucleotides: TGTGCCAGCAGAAGACAGGGGGGTCAGCCCCAGCATTTT. V is TRBV6-5 and J is TRBJ1-5, with 9 bases fitting TRBD1. Germline V lookup: CDR1 MNHEY, CDR2 SVGAGI. Trimming at V came to 6 bases and at J to 6 bases, leaving 3 bases not matched to a gene. The CDR3 covers 13 residues.

This clonotype was picked up a small number of times. The gene calls are TRBV12-3 or TRBV12-4 and TRBJ1-1, with a weak D call TRBD1 (5 bases). The CDR3 has 11 residues. V dropped 3 bases and J dropped 8 bases, with 7 bases sitting between them. CDR3 region: CASSFYREAFF. As DNA, the CDR3 is TGTGCCAGCAGTTTTTACAGGGAAGCTTTCTTT.

The rearrangement uses TRBV23-1 and TRBJ1-5; no firm D call. TRBV23-1 is labeled an ORF, and its function is uncertain. Deletions cut 3 bases from V and 2 bases from J, with 17 bases between. The CDR3 extends over 17 amino acids. CDR3 nucleotide sequence: TGCGCCAGCAGTCAGAAGGAGGACTCACGGGGCAATCAGCCCCAGCATTTT. Translation: CASSQKEDSRGNQPQHF.

Many counts were recorded for this clonotype. The J gene is TRBJ1-4, the V gene TRBV7-8, with D perhaps TRBD1 (6 bases). This CDR3 region has 15 residues. Trimming shortened V by 1 base and J by 4 bases, and 10 bases separated the two germline ends. CDR1 and CDR2 (germline): SGHVS, FQNEAQ. The CDR3 reads CASSLEGQINEKLFF. CDR3 DNA sequence: TGTGCCAGCAGCTTAGAGGGACAAATTAATGAAAAACTGTTTTTT.

The V call is TRBV7-6, the J call TRBJ2-1; 9 nucleotides align to TRBD2. Germline CDR1 and CDR2: SGHVS and FNYEAQ. The CDR3 spans 16 residues. V lost 5 bases, J lost 2 bases, and 7 bases stayed unmatched. The CDR3 loop is CASSLFQREAYNEQFF. CDR3 DNA: TGTGCCAGCAGCCTGTTTCAGCGGGAGGCCTACAATGAGCAGTTCTTC.

The chain employs TRBV24-1 and TRBJ1-1, with 10 bases that match TRBD1. The ends lost 3 bases at V and 6 bases at J; junction bases unmatched: 9. From germline, CDR1 is KGHDR and CDR2 SFDVKD. This CDR3 spans 16 amino acids. In nucleotides, the CDR3 is TGTGCCACCAGTGATGCGGGACAGGGGAAGGAGGCTGAAGCTTTCTTT. Amino acid sequence: CATSDAGQGKEAEAFF.

This clonotype has ten or more counts. The chain carries TRBV7-9 and TRBJ1-1, with 9 bases fitting TRBD1. The germline gives CDR1 SEHNR, CDR2 FQNEAQ (reference sequence). With V trimmed by 5 bases and J by 2 bases, 6 bases remained unmatched. The CDR3 totals 15 residues. DNA of the CDR3: TGTGCCAGCAGCCCCCGGGACAGGGTCAACACTGAAGCTTTCTTT. Encoded protein: CASSPRDRVNTEAFF.

This clonotype was counted between two and nine times. V is TRBV6-1 and J is TRBJ1-1; no clear D gene. There are 14 residues in the CDR3. V was cut by 8 bases and J by 10 bases, with 23 bases left in between. Looked up from germline, CDR1 is MNHNS and CDR2 is SASEGT. The CDR3 DNA reads TGTGCCAGCTCCCTCCACAAGGGCCCCCTTGGAGCTTTCTTT. This codes for CASSLHKGPLGAFF.

This chain links TRBV7-2 with TRBJ2-7; 9 nucleotides agree with TRBD2. This CDR3 has 14 amino acids. Germline V gene sequence: CDR1 SGHTA, CDR2 FQGNSA. V was clipped by 8 bases and J by 6 bases; unmatched bases: 11. The CDR3 sequence is CASGPVAGVLEQYF. CDR3 coding DNA: TGTGCCAGCGGCCCGGTAGCGGGAGTACTCGAGCAGTACTTC.

This clonotype appeared a few times. The chain combines TRBV4-1 with TRBJ1-2; tentatively, D is TRBD1 (6 bases). Germline V CDR1 and CDR2: MGHRA, YSYEKL. The V and J ends lost 0 bases and 0 bases respectively, with 11 bases between them. This CDR3 is 16 amino acids long. The CDR3 reads CASSQETGRANYGYTF. CDR3 sequence (DNA): TGCGCCAGCAGCCAAGAGACAGGAAGAGCTAACTATGGCTACACCTTC.